The following is a T cell receptor beta chain sequence with its context. Its antigen remains unidentified. Base-call qualities are not available, and no considerably larger clone is one nucleotide away. There are 15 amino acids in the CDR3, from cysteine to phenylalanine inclusive. Of all the DNA, just the CDR3 is kept, 45 bases in frame from base 1. CDR1 is given as SGDLS and CDR2 as YYNGEE, both from the germline V gene. V is reduced by 4 bases and J by 4 bases, leaving a spacing of 14 bases between them. The sample is drawn from a study of blood T cell repertoires in COVID-19 (dated by TCRdb to 2019 to 2021). About the full investigation: Collaborator samples came from the United States, Italy and Spain and covered acute and convalescent phases of COVID-19. The material from the prospective study consisted of cDNA or gDNA derived from T cells, B-cell-depleted T cells, or PBMCs. Deeply sampled blood TCRbeta repertoires from subjects exposed to, actively infected with, or recovered from COVID-19 were included in the dataset. The repertoires were made available in a free public database intended to serve as a resource for research on the immune response to SARS-CoV-2. Samples were obtained from the ongoing ImmuneRACE study (first 160 participants) and from 1,254 subjects provided by 6 global collaborators. The sample metadata nearly always contained a de-identified subject ID, COVID-19 status, age in years and sex. HLA class I and class II types, where available, came from metadata supplied by the sample provider rather than from assay-based typing. What the study reported, not specific to this receptor: The quantity of clinical and demographic metadata differed by source and by participant and was supplied without curation.

Enrolling through a virtual design, the prospective study's participants ranged in age from roughly 18 to 95 years and lived across roughly 24 United States geographic areas. To assign participants to cohorts, the prospective study relied on clinical history that participants themselves reported in a screening survey and a study questionnaire. Recovered participants in ImmuneRACE Cohort 3 were defined as having two consecutive negative NP/OP PCR tests, clearance from a healthcare professional, or resolution of symptoms. Each participant in the prospective study had whole blood, serum and a nasopharyngeal or oropharyngeal swab collected by mobile phlebotomists. Over an approximately 2-month period, participants in the prospective study had the option of providing additional blood draws and questionnaires. Blood samples from the prospective study were shipped frozen or at room temperature prior to DNA extraction.

TCRbeta CDR3 regions were amplified from genomic DNA using the immunoSEQ Assay, a bias-controlled multiplex PCR. In the authors' own workflow: The number of nucleated cells in each sample was estimated by amplification of reference gene primers within the assay. To quantify the absolute abundance of each unique TCRbeta CDR3 rearrangement, sequence reads were collapsed and filtered. For each sample, productive Simpson clonality was calculated as the square root of Simpson's diversity index over productive rearrangements. TCRdb provides this immuneACCESS table in a form limited to in-frame rearrangements. Some clones are lacking; in checked studies, under half of them reflect an unresolved V gene, and why the rest are absent is not known. The V and J calls and the clone size are those of that table, but D and trimming were determined from the DNA. The sample has roughly 400,000 clones on record, roughly nine tenths of them singletons. 1.7% of the sample rests with the top ten.

This TCR was recovered from a woman aged 25 to 45 who had recovered from COVID-19. The sequence joins TRBV9 to TRBJ1-4; a tentative D match to TRBD1 spans 6 bases. The source material was PBMCs or T cells enriched from blood (not recorded which). The CDR3 protein is CASSLLTGINEKLFF. The DNA sequence follows: TGTGCCAGCAGCTTATTAACAGGGATTAATGAAAAACTGTTTTTT.